The clone carrying this T cell receptor (beta chain) has just a few counts. Its antigen remains unidentified. The entry originates in a study of CD8+CD57+ T cells in acquired aplastic anemia. It was genomic DNA that served as the template for profiling TCR beta VDJ and CDR3. MiXCR, applied by TCRdb to the reads, yields one record per CDR3 protein. The sample has under 200,000 distinct CDR3 sequences; 35% to 55% are singletons. The V gene's germline CDR1 is MDHEN and CDR2 SYDVKM. CDR3 size: 14 residues. Trimming shortened V by 5 bases and J by 4 bases, and 14 bases separated the two germline ends. Overall study results and limits: No significant difference in CD8+ Simpson's diversity was found between patients and controls.

The sequence came from a human donor in good health. The rearrangement links TRBV28 to TRBJ2-5; D might be TRBD2 (6 bases). The sequencing sample was made of sorted CD4+, CD8+, or CD8+CD57+ T cells (not recorded which) from PBMCs. CDR3 sequence: CASSPMGLPETQYF. CDR3 bases: TGTGCCAGCAGTCCGATGGGACTCCCAGAGACCCAGTACTTC.